This TCR beta chain was identified during a study of T cells in Graves' hyperthyroidism and ophthalmopathy. This clonotype was observed a few times. The CDR3 has 12 residues. Germline values: CDR1 DFQATT, CDR2 SNEGSKA (reference sequence). Trimming stripped 3 bases from V and 8 bases from J, with 13 bases between. It was RNA transcripts that yielded the amplified TCR beta CDR3 regions. TCR CDR3 underwent first-round RT-PCR with the HTBI primer set. One entry per CDR3 protein results from TCRdb running MiXCR on the multiplex PCR reads. Of hundreds of thousands of distinct CDR3 sequences in the sample, around 13% are singletons; the top ten hold 9.5% to 13%.

The TCR was taken from a woman under 30 with Graves' hyperthyroidism. The sequenced sample consisted of blood. The chain joins TRBV20-1 to TRBJ1-2, with D hard to call. The CDR3 loop reads CSARGSISGYTF. CDR3 nucleotides: TGCAGTGCTAGGGGCTCTATTTCCGGCTACACCTTC.